Presented here are 22 T cell receptor beta chains from one specimen sequenced in a study of beta chain features in type 1 diabetes. Investigators reverse transcribed all isolated RNA, so they sequenced expressed TCRB transcripts. The table came from immunoSEQ multiplex PCR; TCRdb's copy has only in-frame clones and leaves some out. The sample shows about 360,000 clones, 10% to 15% of them seen only once. Sequencing was performed on naive CD4+ T cells from blood. The receptor set was obtained from a man between 18 and 35 years old in good health.

This clone was counted only a few times. The V and J genes are TRBV7-3 and TRBJ2-2; no definite D call. Germline V lookup: CDR1 SGHTA, CDR2 FQGTGA. The CDR3 has 12 amino acids. V was shortened by 1 base and J by 8 bases, with 5 bases between the two germline ends. The CDR3 DNA sequence: TGTGCCAGCAGCTTAATGGAGGGGGAGCTGTTTTTT. This sequence encodes CASSLMEGELFF. Based on the CDR3 plus reference TRBV7-3 and TRBJ2-2, the full variable domain is GAGVSQTPSNKVTEKGKYVELRCDPISGHTALYWYRQSLGQGPEFLIYFQGTGAADDSGLPNDRFFAVRPEGSVSTLKIQRTERGDSAVYLCASSLMEGELFFGEGSRLTVL.

In this sample, this clone turned up a few times. The chain carries TRBV10-3 and TRBJ2-5, with 9 bases identical to TRBD1. After removal of 4 bases from V and 3 bases from J, the junction contained 6 bases not matched to a gene. The CDR3 extends over 15 amino acids. Looked up from germline, CDR1 is ENHRY and CDR2 is SYGVKD. This chain's CDR3 is CAISGRTGDKETQYF. In nucleotides, the CDR3 is TGTGCCATCAGTGGGCGGACAGGGGACAAAGAGACCCAGTACTTC.

This clone was seen a handful of times. This rearrangement joins TRBV28 to TRBJ2-7; maybe TRBD2 (5 bases). This CDR3 is 14 amino acids long. Trimming stripped 1 base from V and 4 bases from J, with 11 bases between. CDR1 and CDR2 from the germline V gene are MDHEN and SYDVKM. The CDR3 loop is CASSLSPGGYEQYF. Here the CDR3 DNA reads TGTGCCAGCAGTTTATCACCTGGAGGTTACGAGCAGTACTTC.

V usage is TRBV6-5 and J usage is TRBJ1-2, with 7 bases aligning to TRBD1. J lost 6 bases, V lost 6 bases, and 7 bases had no gene match. Germline V CDR1 and CDR2: MNHEY, SVGAGI. The CDR3 runs to 13 residues. The CDR3 region is CASRRQGEDGYTF. The CDR3 nucleotides read TGTGCCAGCAGACGACAGGGAGAGGATGGCTACACCTTC.

This clone was detected a few times. The rearrangement links TRBV29-1 to TRBJ2-5; a weak D match, TRBD2 (6 bases). CDR3 size: 13 residues. Trimming left V 3 bases short and J 4 bases short, with 12 bases between. The germline V gene has CDR1 SQVTM and CDR2 ANQGSEA. The CDR3 loop is CSVDMLGGETQYF. The CDR3 DNA is TGCAGCGTTGATATGTTGGGGGGAGAGACCCAGTACTTC. Using reference TRBV29-1 and TRBJ2-5 for the parts outside the CDR3, the full variable domain is SAVISQKPSRDICQRGTSLTIQCQVDSQVTMMFWYRQQPGQSLTLIATANQGSEATYESGFVIDKFPISRPNLTFSTLTVSNMSPEDSSIYLCSVDMLGGETQYFGPGTRLLVL.

The chain links TRBV23-1 to TRBJ2-7; 8 nucleotides align to TRBD1. TRBV23-1 is an open reading frame, and its role is uncertain. V was pared by 2 bases and J by 3 bases, with 6 bases of the junction left unmatched. CDR3 size: 15 residues. The CDR3 coding sequence is TGCGCCAGCAGTCAACCGGGACAGGAAAGCTACGAGCAGTACTTC. Translating gives CASSQPGQESYEQYF.

This clone has just a few counts. This chain connects TRBV4-2 to TRBJ1-5; TRBD1 aligns across 7 bases. Germline V gene sequence: CDR1 LGHNA, CDR2 YNFKEQ. The CDR3 is 15 residues long. J lost 3 bases, V lost 3 bases, and 5 bases had no gene match. Here the CDR3 DNA reads TGTGCCAGCAGCCAGACCGGACAGGACAATCAGCCCCAGCATTTT. It is translated as CASSQTGQDNQPQHF.

A note on this clone: Other DNA variants within this sample encode the same CDR3. The chain uses TRBV28 and TRBJ1-2; D call uncertain. Trimming stripped 2 bases from V and 8 bases from J, with 6 bases between. This CDR3 is 11 amino acids long. Germline CDR1 and CDR2: MDHEN and SYDVKM. CDR3 bases: TGTGCCAGCAGTTTAGGGAGAGGCTACACCTTC. As protein: CASSLGRGYTF.

The rearrangement joins TRBV4-2 to TRBJ1-1, with no clear D. This CDR3 has 17 amino acids. V gave up 3 bases and J gave up 0 bases, with 17 bases separating them. Germline CDR1 LGHNA, CDR2 YNFKEQ. Written as DNA, the CDR3 is TGTGCCAGCAGCCAGAGATCCGGTTTGAGGTTGAACACTGAAGCTTTCTTT. Its protein is CASSQRSGLRLNTEAFF.

The V and J genes are TRBV5-1 and TRBJ2-7, with D tentatively TRBD1 (6 bases). CDR1 and CDR2 from the germline V gene are SGHRS and YFSETQ. The CDR3 is made up of 15 amino acids. Trimming removed 0 bases from V and 4 bases from J, with 14 bases in between. The CDR3 is CASSLADRLGYEQYF. The CDR3 DNA sequence: TGCGCCAGCAGCTTGGCCGACAGGTTGGGATACGAGCAGTACTTC.

This clone was detected only a few times. The chain has TRBV7-2 and TRBJ2-5; 12 nucleotides align to TRBD2. V was pared by 3 bases and J by 7 bases, with 12 bases of the junction left unmatched. Germline V gives CDR1 SGHTA, CDR2 FQGNSA. The CDR3 spans 17 residues. The CDR3 region has the DNA TGTGCCAGCAGCTTGGGTCCTAGCGGGAGGGGTATAGGGACCCAGTACTTC. It is translated as CASSLGPSGRGIGTQYF.

This clone showed up just a few times. V is TRBV5-1 and J is TRBJ1-1, with D unclear. V was cut by 6 bases and J by 0 bases, with 15 bases left in between. The CDR3 runs to 15 residues. Germline CDR1 SGHRS, CDR2 YFSETQ. The CDR3 nucleotides are TGCGCCAGCAAATCGGCCCCGCGGCTGAACACTGAAGCTTTCTTT. It is translated as CASKSAPRLNTEAFF.

This clone was seen more than once but under ten times. The rearrangement joins TRBV10-3 to TRBJ2-2; the match to TRBD1 covers 7 bases. The CDR3 consists of 12 residues. V was pared by 6 bases and J by 7 bases, with 2 bases of the junction left unmatched. The germline gives CDR1 ENHRY, CDR2 SYGVKD. The CDR3 sequence: CAIRQGNGELFF. The CDR3 DNA sequence: TGTGCCATCAGACAGGGGAACGGGGAGCTGTTTTTT.

This clone was seen a handful of times. The rearrangement joins TRBV11-3 to TRBJ2-7; 9 nucleotides match TRBD2. The CDR3 has 17 residues. Germline CDR1 SGHNT, CDR2 YENEEA. The V segment lost 4 bases and the J segment 5 bases; nucleotides outside the gene matches: 15. CDR3 protein: CASSSGVAGESIHEQYF. For the CDR3, the DNA is TGTGCCAGCAGCTCGGGTGTAGCGGGAGAAAGTATACACGAGCAGTACTTC.

The table lists this clone with many counts. The V gene is TRBV4-3, the J gene TRBJ2-1; tentatively, D is TRBD1 (5 bases). V lost 0 bases, J lost 7 bases, and 10 bases lay in between. CDR1 and CDR2 (germline): LGHNA, YSLEER. The CDR3 has 14 amino acids. The CDR3 reads CASSQDHRKNEQFF. The CDR3 bases are TGCGCCAGCAGCCAAGATCACAGGAAGAATGAGCAGTTCTTC.

This chain joins TRBV7-2 and TRBJ2-7, with TRBD2 as a possible D gene (5 bases). The CDR3 consists of 14 residues. Germline V gene lookup returns CDR1 SGHTA and CDR2 FQGNSA. The ends were cut back, 5 bases at V and 6 bases at J, with 17 bases in the middle. CDR3 nucleotides: TGTGCCAGCAGCCTGCTCCGGGGTAGGATCGAGCAGTACTTC. It specifies CASSLLRGRIEQYF.

The V call is TRBV28, the J call TRBJ1-2; TRBD1 might be the D (6 bases). The germline V gene encodes CDR1 MDHEN and CDR2 SYDVKM. The CDR3 runs to 15 residues. V was shortened by 4 bases and J by 8 bases, with 20 bases between the two germline ends. CDR3 sequence: CASSYPTLQGKGYTF. In DNA form, the CDR3 reads TGTGCCAGCAGTTACCCCACCCTCCAGGGGAAAGGCTACACCTTC.

The sample holds a few counts of this clone. V gene TRBV15 combines with J gene TRBJ2-5; 10 nucleotides line up with TRBD2. Germline V gene data show CDR1 as LNHNV and CDR2 as YYDKDF (reference sequence). The CDR3 extends over 14 amino acids. The ends lost 7 bases at V and 3 bases at J; junction bases unmatched: 5. CDR3 amino acids: CATTGTSGKETQYF. The CDR3 nucleotides read TGTGCCACCACTGGCACTAGCGGGAAAGAGACCCAGTACTTC.

This clone was detected a few times. The gene calls are TRBV18 and TRBJ2-1; 9 nucleotides agree with TRBD1. V lost 4 bases, J lost 5 bases, and 6 bases stayed unmatched. This CDR3 has 15 amino acids. Looked up from germline, CDR1 is KGHSH and CDR2 is LQKENI. The CDR3 spells CASSLSGTGNNEQFF. DNA of the CDR3: TGTGCCAGCTCACTTTCCGGGACAGGGAACAATGAGCAGTTCTTC.

The V call is TRBV19, the J call TRBJ1-5; no clear D. Germline-derived CDR1 and CDR2 are LNHDA and SQIVND (reference sequence). V dropped 3 bases and J dropped 0 bases, with 18 bases sitting between them. CDR3 length: 18 residues. CDR3 residues: CASSIRRAGDHSNQPQHF. The CDR3 region has the DNA TGTGCCAGTAGTATTCGGAGGGCAGGCGACCATAGCAATCAGCCCCAGCATTTT.

This clone was seen more than once but under ten times. CDR3 sequence reads: CAWSVRRGYEQYF. The CDR3 DNA reads as TGTGCCTGGAGTGTACGACGGGGTTACGAGCAGTACTTC. The chain uses TRBV30 and TRBJ2-7, with TRBD2 as a possible D gene (5 bases). This CDR3 comprises 13 residues. The germline CDR1 and CDR2 sequences are GTSNPN and SVGIG (reference sequence). V was cut by 0 bases and J by 4 bases, with 10 bases left in between.

This clone turned up a few times. The chain recombines TRBV7-6 with TRBJ2-2; 8 nucleotides align to TRBD1. The V and J ends lost 5 bases and 0 bases, in that order; junction bases with no gene match: 2. The CDR3 totals 15 residues. The germline gives CDR1 SGHVS, CDR2 FNYEAQ. The CDR3 spells CASSLGQANTGELFF. The CDR3, as DNA: TGTGCCAGCAGCCTGGGACAGGCGAACACCGGGGAGCTGTTTTTT.